Below, one T cell receptor beta chain is given with its context. Original processing notes: Estimation of nucleated cell counts relied on the amplification of reference gene primers. The method was immunoSEQ multiplex PCR; TCRdb's version includes in-frame clones alone and lacks a portion of them. D and trimming come from the DNA, and the V and J calls and clone size come from that table. The sample lists tens of thousands of clones; about 88% were seen once. The CDR3 sequence is 15 residues long. CDR1 and CDR2 from the germline V gene are MGHRA and YSYEKL. The junction had 8 bases not matched to a gene; V was cut back by 4 bases and J by 3 bases. These data are taken from a study of blood T cell repertoires in COVID-19. At the level of the study: Some COVID-19 samples were acute and others convalescent; all came from the United States, Italy and Spain. PBMCs, B-cell-depleted T cells, or T cells were the source of the cDNA or gDNA that made up the material.

The chain is built from TRBV4-1 and TRBJ2-7, with 8 positions matching TRBD1. This TCR was recovered from a man between 60 and 75 years old with active COVID-19. The sequencing sample was made of peripheral blood. The CDR3 nucleotides read TGCGCCAGCAGCCCCCCGGGACAGGCTTACTACGAGCAGTACTTC. Its protein is CASSPPGQAYYEQYF.